Below, 21 T cell receptor beta chains from the same sample are listed, as sequenced in a study of STAT5B mutations in CD4+ large granular lymphocyte leukemia. Repertoires were generated with immunoSEQ multiplex PCR, while TCRdb's copy carries only in-frame clones and drops some. Here the sample spans about 24,000 clones, less than 80% being singletons. The sample taken for sequencing was CD4+ T cells from blood buffy coats. These receptors all come from a human donor in good health.

The V gene is TRBV10-3, the J gene TRBJ2-5; 12 bases match TRBD2. The length of the CDR3 is 15 residues. V was clipped by 4 bases and J by 7 bases; unmatched bases: 7. Germline assignment: CDR1 ENHRY and CDR2 SYGVKD. This CDR3 reads CAISGTSGAGGTQYF. The CDR3, as DNA: TGTGCCATCAGTGGGACTAGCGGGGCTGGCGGGACCCAGTACTTC.

The gene calls are TRBV5-1 and TRBJ1-6; 8 bases are a match to TRBD1. V lost 2 bases and J lost 6; bases outside the gene matches: 1. Germline loops: CDR1 SGHRS, CDR2 YFSETQ. The CDR3 has 14 residues. Here the CDR3 DNA reads TGCGCCAGCAGCTTCGGACAGGGTAATTCACCCCTCCACTTT. Translation gives CASSFGQGNSPLHF.

This chain uses TRBV9 with TRBJ1-3; 7 nucleotides match TRBD1. V lost 0 bases to trimming and J lost 1 base; unmatched junction nucleotides: 1. Germline V gene data show CDR1 as SGDLS and CDR2 as YYNGEE. This CDR3 comprises 15 residues. DNA of the CDR3: TGTGCCAGCAGCGTAGGGGACAGTTCTGGAAACACCATATATTTT. It encodes CASSVGDSSGNTIYF.

This rearrangement joins TRBV18 to TRBJ1-1, with a weak D call TRBD1 (5 bases). The V and J ends lost 4 bases and 3 bases respectively, with 9 bases between them. The V gene's germline CDR1 is KGHSH and CDR2 LQKENI. The CDR3 consists of 13 residues. CDR3 sequence reads: CASSQGRDTEAFF. The CDR3, as DNA: TGTGCCAGCTCACAGGGGCGAGACACTGAAGCTTTCTTT.

J is TRBJ1-5 and V is TRBV7-9; no clear D gene. Germline V lookup: CDR1 SEHNR, CDR2 FQNEAQ (reference sequence). Between the trimmed V and J ends, which lost 5 bases and 5 bases, there was a span of 19 bases. The CDR3 runs 16 residues. The CDR3, as DNA: TGTGCCAGCAGCCCGGGCGGACGGGGTGTTGATCAGCCCCAGCATTTT. It codes for CASSPGGRGVDQPQHF.

This chain uses TRBV7-6 with TRBJ1-1; D ambiguous. There are 15 residues in the CDR3. Germline CDR1 reads SGHVS; CDR2 reads FNYEAQ. The germline V and J ends were trimmed by 5 bases and 4 bases, with 17 bases remaining between them. CDR3 region: CASSLGAPGTTEAFF. The CDR3 coding sequence is TGTGCCAGCAGCCTCGGCGCACCAGGTACCACTGAAGCTTTCTTT. Supplemented by reference TRBV7-6 and TRBJ1-1, the full variable domain reads GAGVSQSPRYKVTKRGQDVALRCDPISGHVSLYWYRQALGQGPEFLTYFNYEAQQDKSGLPNDRFSAERPEGSISTLTIQRTEQRDSAMYRCASSLGAPGTTEAFFGQGTRLTVV.

CDR3 bases: TGTGCCAGCAGCTTAGGGGGGGGTTCGAATGAGCAGTTCTTC. This codes for CASSLGGGSNEQFF. The J gene is TRBJ2-1, the V gene TRBV7-3; TRBD2 matches 7 bases. V lost 2 bases, J lost 7 bases, and 5 bases stayed unmatched. The germline V gene has CDR1 SGHTA and CDR2 FQGTGA. The CDR3 totals 14 residues. The whole variable domain, filled in from reference TRBV7-3 and TRBJ2-1, reads GAGVSQTPSNKVTEKGKYVELRCDPISGHTALYWYRQSLGQGPEFLIYFQGTGAADDSGLPNDRFFAVRPEGSVSTLKIQRTERGDSAVYLCASSLGGGSNEQFFGPGTRLTVL.

This chain uses TRBV5-4 with TRBJ1-1; the D gene is possibly TRBD1 (5 bases). Germline assignment: CDR1 SGHNT and CDR2 YYREEE (reference sequence). This CDR3 spans 17 amino acids. Trimming cost V 1 base and J 0 bases, with 16 bases left between them. The DNA of the CDR3 is TGTGCCAGCAGCTTGCGGCGGGGAGGGGCTTTGAACACTGAAGCTTTCTTT. Its protein is CASSLRRGGALNTEAFF. The entire variable domain, with the rest obtained from reference TRBV5-4 and TRBJ1-1, is as follows: ETGVTQSPTHLIKTRGQQVTLRCSSQSGHNTVSWYQQALGQGPQFIFQYYREEENGRGNFPPRFSGLQFPNYSSELNVNALELDDSALYLCASSLRRGGALNTEAFFGQGTRLTVV.

The genes are TRBV4-1 and TRBJ2-1; D perhaps matches TRBD2 (6 bases). Between the trimmed V and J ends, which lost 0 bases and 6 bases, there was a span of 12 bases. The CDR3 spans 15 residues. Germline values: CDR1 MGHRA, CDR2 YSYEKL. The DNA of the CDR3 is TGCGCCAGCAGCCAAGATCCACTAGCCCTCAATGAGCAGTTCTTC. Translation gives CASSQDPLALNEQFF.

The table lists this clone with a count of one. The V call is TRBV28, the J call TRBJ2-7; the match to TRBD2 covers 10 bases. CDR1 MDHEN and CDR2 SYDVKM come from the germline V gene. The CDR3 runs to 14 residues. The V gene end was trimmed by 5 bases and the J gene end by 2 bases; junction bases not matched to a gene: 3. The CDR3: CASSKAGGAYEQYF. The CDR3 DNA follows: TGTGCCAGCAGTAAAGCGGGGGGGGCCTACGAGCAGTACTTC. Together with reference TRBV28 and TRBJ2-7, the CDR3 gives the full variable domain: DVKVTQSSRYLVKRTGEKVFLECVQDMDHENMFWYRQDPGLGLRLIYFSYDVKMKEKGDIPEGYSVSREKKERFSLILESASTNQTSMYLCASSKAGGAYEQYFGPGTRLTVT.

This sequence joins TRBV7-6 and TRBJ1-5, with TRBD1 as a possible D gene (5 bases). V was cut by 5 bases and J by 0 bases, with 8 bases left in between. The CDR3 contains 14 residues. CDR1 and CDR2 (germline): SGHVS, FNYEAQ. The CDR3 DNA reads as TGTGCCAGCAGCCCGCAGGGTAGCAATCAGCCCCAGCATTTT. Translation gives CASSPQGSNQPQHF.

CDR3 nucleotide sequence: TGTGCCAGCAGCTGGGCCGGCGGGGTACTTTACGGAACTGAAGCTTTCTTT. Its translation: CASSWAGGVLYGTEAFF. The V gene is TRBV5-6, the J gene TRBJ1-1; D is unclear. Trimming pared 3 bases from V and 5 bases from J, leaving 23 bases between. CDR3 size: 17 residues. Germline CDR1 SGHDT, CDR2 YYEEEE.

This chain uses TRBV7-2 with TRBJ2-7; D is perhaps TRBD2 (6 bases). V shed 3 bases and J shed 7 bases, with 16 bases lying between them. Germline-derived CDR1 and CDR2 are SGHTA and FQGNSA. This CDR3 spans 14 amino acids. CDR3 in DNA: TGTGCCAGCAGCTTTTCCGGGACGGGGGTGGAGCAGTACTTC. It translates to CASSFSGTGVEQYF.

The chain links TRBV4-1 to TRBJ1-1; D gene unclear. V was trimmed by 0 bases and J by 0 bases, leaving 11 bases between them. CDR3 size: 16 residues. Germline-derived CDR1 and CDR2 are MGHRA and YSYEKL. The CDR3 coding sequence is TGCGCCAGCAGCCAAGAAAGGGCGGGCATGAACACTGAAGCTTTCTTT. Its translation: CASSQERAGMNTEAFF.

The chain combines TRBV7-6 with TRBJ2-1, with 9 bases identical to TRBD2. Per germline, CDR1 SGHVS and CDR2 FNYEAQ. V was clipped by 3 bases and J by 3 bases; unmatched bases: 6. This CDR3 is built from 16 residues. This CDR3 reads CASSLAGGSVYNEQFF. CDR3 in DNA: TGTGCCAGCAGCTTGGCGGGGGGGAGCGTCTACAATGAGCAGTTCTTC.

The genes are TRBV7-2 and TRBJ2-7, with D possibly matching TRBD1 (5 bases). Trimming stripped 5 bases from V and 2 bases from J, with 13 bases between. The CDR3 runs 14 residues. CDR1 SGHTA and CDR2 FQGNSA come from the germline V gene. CDR3 nucleotides: TGTGCCAGCAGCCCGCAGGGCGGCCCCTACGAGCAGTACTTC. Translating gives CASSPQGGPYEQYF.

The V and J genes are TRBV9 and TRBJ1-1, with 12 bases matching TRBD1. Germline CDR1 is SGDLS and CDR2 is YYNGEE. The CDR3 runs 19 residues. Trimming cost V 1 base and J 0 bases; bases outside gene matches: 10. In DNA, the CDR3 is TGTGCCAGCAGCGTATCGACAGGGGGACAGGGGGCTATGAACACTGAAGCTTTCTTT. This encodes CASSVSTGGQGAMNTEAFF.

The chain has TRBV19 and TRBJ1-5; D is possibly TRBD1 (5 bases). Trimming cost V 3 bases and J 5 bases, with 20 bases left between them. Germline V gene sequence: CDR1 LNHDA, CDR2 SQIVND (reference sequence). CDR3 size: 17 residues. The CDR3 coding sequence is TGTGCCAGTAGTATCACCCCAGAGGCAGGGCGGGATCAGCCCCAGCATTTT. Translated, it gives CASSITPEAGRDQPQHF.

The chain combines TRBV6-6 with TRBJ1-1, with D possibly being TRBD1 (6 bases). This CDR3 contains 14 residues. V lost 7 bases to trimming and J lost 1 base, with 13 bases between them. In germline, CDR1 is MNHNY, CDR2 SVGAGI (reference sequence). CDR3 nucleotides: TGTGCCAGCACCATGACAGGATCGAACACTGAAGCTTTCTTT. This encodes CASTMTGSNTEAFF.

This rearrangement joins TRBV21-1 to TRBJ2-7; TRBD1, the D gene given by the table, was not confirmed from the DNA. TRBV21-1 is labeled a pseudogene. The CDR3 spans 16 residues. Written as DNA, the CDR3 is TGTGCCAGCAGCAAAGCCCCTAAGACAGGGGGCTACGAGCAGTACTTC. It codes for CASSKAPKTGGYEQYF.

This chain connects TRBV18 to TRBJ1-4; no clear D gene. The CDR3 spans 13 residues. Germline CDR1 is KGHSH and CDR2 is LQKENI. With 7 bases removed from V and 3 bases from J, the gap between germline ends came to 9 bases. The CDR3 sequence: CASYRAPNEKLFF. The CDR3 DNA is TGTGCCAGCTATCGGGCACCTAATGAAAAACTGTTTTTT.